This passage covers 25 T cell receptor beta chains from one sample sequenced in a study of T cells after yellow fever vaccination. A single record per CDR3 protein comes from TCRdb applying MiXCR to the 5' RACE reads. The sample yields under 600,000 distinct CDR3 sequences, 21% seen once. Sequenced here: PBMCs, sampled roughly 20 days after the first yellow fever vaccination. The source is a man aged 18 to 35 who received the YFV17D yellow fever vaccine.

The CDR3 reads CASSLNLNGYTF. The CDR3 DNA sequence: TGTGCCAGCAGCCTAAATTTGAATGGCTACACCTTC. The J gene is TRBJ1-2, the V gene TRBV12-3 or TRBV12-4; D gene uncertain. The CDR3 consists of 12 residues. The V gene lost 6 bases and the J gene lost 6 bases, with 11 bases spanning the gap.

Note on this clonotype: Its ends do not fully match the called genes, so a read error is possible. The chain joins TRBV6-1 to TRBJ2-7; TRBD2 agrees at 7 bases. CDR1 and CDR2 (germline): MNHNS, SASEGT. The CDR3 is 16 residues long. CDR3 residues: CASSKAGRRGYYEQYF. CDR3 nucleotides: TGTGCCAGCAGTAAAGCGGGGCGGAGGGGATACTACGAGCAGTACTTC.

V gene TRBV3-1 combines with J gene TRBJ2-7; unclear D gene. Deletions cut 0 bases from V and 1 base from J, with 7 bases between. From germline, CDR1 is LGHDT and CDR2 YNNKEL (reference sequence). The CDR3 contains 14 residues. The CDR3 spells CASSQDLYSYEQYF. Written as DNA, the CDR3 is TGTGCCAGCAGCCAAGATCTGTATTCCTACGAGCAGTACTTC.

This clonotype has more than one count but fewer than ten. The DNA of the CDR3 is TGTGCTACGGGTGCCCAAACAGATACGCAGTATTTT. Residues: CATGAQTDTQYF. J is TRBJ2-3 and V is TRBV2; D is uncertain. CDR1 SNHLY and CDR2 FYNNEI come from the germline V gene. The CDR3 is made up of 12 amino acids.

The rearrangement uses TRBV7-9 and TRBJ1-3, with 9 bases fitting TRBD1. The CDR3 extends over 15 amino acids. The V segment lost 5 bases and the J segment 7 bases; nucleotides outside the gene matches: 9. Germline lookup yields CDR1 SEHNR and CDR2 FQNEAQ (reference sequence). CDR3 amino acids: CASSRPRTGANTIYF. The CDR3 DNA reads TGTGCCAGCAGCCGCCCCCGGACAGGGGCGAACACCATATATTTT.

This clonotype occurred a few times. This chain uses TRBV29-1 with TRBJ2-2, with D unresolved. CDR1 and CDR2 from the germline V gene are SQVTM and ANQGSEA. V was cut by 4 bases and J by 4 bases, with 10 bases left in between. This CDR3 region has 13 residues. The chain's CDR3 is CSVGSSGTGELFF. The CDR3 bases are TGCAGCGTTGGGTCATCGGGCACCGGGGAGCTGTTTTTT.

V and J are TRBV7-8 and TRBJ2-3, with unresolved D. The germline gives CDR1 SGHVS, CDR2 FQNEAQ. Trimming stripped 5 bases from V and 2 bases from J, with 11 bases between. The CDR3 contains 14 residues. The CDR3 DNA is TGTGCCAGCAGCCCGCTATATTCCACAGATACGCAGTATTTT. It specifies CASSPLYSTDTQYF.

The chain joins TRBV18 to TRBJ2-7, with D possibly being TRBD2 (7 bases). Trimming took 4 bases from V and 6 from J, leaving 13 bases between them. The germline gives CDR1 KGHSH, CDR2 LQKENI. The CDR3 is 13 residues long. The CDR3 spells CASSLGGPREQYF. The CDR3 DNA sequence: TGTGCCAGCTCACTCGGGGGGCCTCGCGAGCAGTACTTC.

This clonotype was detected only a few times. The DNA of the CDR3 is TGTGCCAGCAGCCCCGGACTCCCTCCGGTGGAAGAGACCCAGTACTTC. This translates into CASSPGLPPVEETQYF. The V gene is TRBV11-1, the J gene TRBJ2-5; tentatively, D is TRBD2 (5 bases). V lost 5 bases, J lost 3 bases, and 19 bases lay in between. The CDR3 contains 16 residues. Germline assignment: CDR1 SGHAT and CDR2 FQDESV (reference sequence).

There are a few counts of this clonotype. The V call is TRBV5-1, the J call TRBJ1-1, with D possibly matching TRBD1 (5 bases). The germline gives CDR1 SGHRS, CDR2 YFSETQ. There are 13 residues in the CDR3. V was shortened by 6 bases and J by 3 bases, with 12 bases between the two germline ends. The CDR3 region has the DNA TGCGCCAGCACGTCGGGGGATTACACTGAAGCTTTCTTT. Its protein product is CASTSGDYTEAFF. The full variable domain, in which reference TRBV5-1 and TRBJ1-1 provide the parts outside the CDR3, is KAGVTQTPRYLIKTRGQQVTLSCSPISGHRSVSWYQQTPGQGLQFLFEYFSETQRNKGNFPGRFSGRQFSNSRSEMNVSTLELGDSALYLCASTSGDYTEAFFGQGTRLTVV.

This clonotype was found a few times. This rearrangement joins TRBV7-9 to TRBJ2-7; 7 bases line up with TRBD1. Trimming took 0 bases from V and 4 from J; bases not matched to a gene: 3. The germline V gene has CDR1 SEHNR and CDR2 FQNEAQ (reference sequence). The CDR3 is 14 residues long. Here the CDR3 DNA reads TGTGCCAGCAGCTTAGCGGGACAGATATACGAGCAGTACGTC. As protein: CASSLAGQIYEQYV.

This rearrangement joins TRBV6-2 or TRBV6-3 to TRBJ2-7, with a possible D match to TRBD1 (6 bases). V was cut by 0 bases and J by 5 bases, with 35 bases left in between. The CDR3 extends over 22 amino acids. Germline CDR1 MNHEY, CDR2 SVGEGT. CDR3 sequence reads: CASSYSTPPLRETGIGSHEQYF. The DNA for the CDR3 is TGTGCCAGCAGTTACTCGACCCCACCATTACGGGAAACAGGGATCGGTTCGCACGAGCAGTACTTC.

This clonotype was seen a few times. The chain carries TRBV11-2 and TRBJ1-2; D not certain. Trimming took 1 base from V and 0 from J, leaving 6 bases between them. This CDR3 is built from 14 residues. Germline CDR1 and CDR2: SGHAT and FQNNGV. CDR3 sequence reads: CASSLAPANYGYTF. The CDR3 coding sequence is TGTGCCAGCAGCTTAGCGCCAGCTAACTATGGCTACACCTTC. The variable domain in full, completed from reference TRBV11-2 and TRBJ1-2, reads EAGVAQSPRYKIIEKRQSVAFWCNPISGHATLYWYQQILGQGPKLLIQFQNNGVVDDSQLPKDRFSAERLKGVDSTLKIQPAKLEDSAVYLCASSLAPANYGYTFGSGTRLTVV.

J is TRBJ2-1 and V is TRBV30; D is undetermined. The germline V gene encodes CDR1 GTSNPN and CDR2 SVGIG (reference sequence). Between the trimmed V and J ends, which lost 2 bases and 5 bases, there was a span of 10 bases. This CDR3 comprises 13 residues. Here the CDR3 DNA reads TGTGCCTGGAGTCTACAGCTTAACAATGAGCAGTTCTTC. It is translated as CAWSLQLNNEQFF. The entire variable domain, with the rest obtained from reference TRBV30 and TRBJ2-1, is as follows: SQTIHQWPATLVQPVGSPLSLECTVEGTSNPNLYWYRQAAGRGLQLLFYSVGIGQISSEVPQNLSASRPQDRQFILSSKKLLLSDSGFYLCAWSLQLNNEQFFGPGTRLTVL.

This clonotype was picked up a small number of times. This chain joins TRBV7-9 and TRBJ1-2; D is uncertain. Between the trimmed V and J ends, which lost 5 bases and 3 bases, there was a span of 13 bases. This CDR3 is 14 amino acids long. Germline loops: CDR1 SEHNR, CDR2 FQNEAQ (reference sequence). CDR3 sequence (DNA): TGTGCCAGCAGCCTAACCGCAGGACACTATGGCTACACCTTC. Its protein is CASSLTAGHYGYTF.

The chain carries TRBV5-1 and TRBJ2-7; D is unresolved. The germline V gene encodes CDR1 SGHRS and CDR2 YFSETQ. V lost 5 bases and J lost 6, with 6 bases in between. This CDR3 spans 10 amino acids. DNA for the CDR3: TGCGCCAGCAGGTCGTGCGAGCAGTACGTC. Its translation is CASRSCEQYV.

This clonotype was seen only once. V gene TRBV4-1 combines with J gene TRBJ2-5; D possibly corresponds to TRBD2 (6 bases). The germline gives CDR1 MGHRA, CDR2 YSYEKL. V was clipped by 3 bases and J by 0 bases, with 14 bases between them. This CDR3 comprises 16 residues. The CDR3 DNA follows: TGCGCCAGCAGCCATGAGGACTATACGTACCAAGAGACCCAGTACTTC. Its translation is CASSHEDYTYQETQYF.

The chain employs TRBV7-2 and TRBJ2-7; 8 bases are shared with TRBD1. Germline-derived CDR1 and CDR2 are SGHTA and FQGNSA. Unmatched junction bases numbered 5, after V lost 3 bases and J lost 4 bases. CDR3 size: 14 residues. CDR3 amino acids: CASSFMDRDYEQYF. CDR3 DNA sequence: TGTGCCAGCAGCTTCATGGACAGGGATTACGAGCAGTACTTC. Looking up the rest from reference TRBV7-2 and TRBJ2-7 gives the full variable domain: GAGVSQSPSNKVTEKGKDVELRCDPISGHTALYWYRQSLGQGLEFLIYFQGNSAPDKSGLPSDRFSAERTGGSVSTLTIQRTQQEDSAVYLCASSFMDRDYEQYFGPGTRLTVT.

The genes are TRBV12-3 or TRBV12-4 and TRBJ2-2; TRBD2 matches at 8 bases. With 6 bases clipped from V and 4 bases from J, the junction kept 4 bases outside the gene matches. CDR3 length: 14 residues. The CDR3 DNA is TGTGCCAGCAGACCGGGACTAGTCACCGGGGAGCTGTTTTTT. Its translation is CASRPGLVTGELFF.

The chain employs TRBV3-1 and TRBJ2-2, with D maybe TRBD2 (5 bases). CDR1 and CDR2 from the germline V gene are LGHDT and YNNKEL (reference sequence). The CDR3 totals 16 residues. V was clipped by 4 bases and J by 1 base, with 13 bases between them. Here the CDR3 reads CASSLVGLGNTGELFF. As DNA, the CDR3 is TGTGCCAGCAGCCTAGTCGGACTGGGGAACACCGGGGAGCTGTTTTTT.

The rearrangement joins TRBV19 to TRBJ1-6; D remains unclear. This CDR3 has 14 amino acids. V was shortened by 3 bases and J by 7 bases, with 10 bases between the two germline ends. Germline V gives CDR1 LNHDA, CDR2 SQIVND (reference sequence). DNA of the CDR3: TGTGCCAGTAGTATTTCGAGAAGGAATTCACCCCTCCACTTT. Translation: CASSISRRNSPLHF. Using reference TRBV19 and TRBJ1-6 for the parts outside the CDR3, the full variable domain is DGGITQSPKYLFRKEGQNVTLSCEQNLNHDAMYWYRQDPGQGLRLIYYSQIVNDFQKGDIAEGYSVSREKKESFPLTVTSAQKNPTAFYLCASSISRRNSPLHFGNGTRLTVT.

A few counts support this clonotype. CDR3 sequence reads: CASSRLAGYLKLNTGELFF. CDR3 DNA sequence: TGTGCCAGCAGCCGACTAGCGGGGTACCTTAAATTGAACACCGGGGAGCTGTTTTTT. V usage is TRBV4-2 and J usage is TRBJ2-2; 11 bases line up with TRBD2. Trimming at V came to 4 bases and at J to 1 base, leaving 11 bases not matched to a gene. Germline CDR1 reads LGHNA; CDR2 reads YNFKEQ. This CDR3 has 19 residues.

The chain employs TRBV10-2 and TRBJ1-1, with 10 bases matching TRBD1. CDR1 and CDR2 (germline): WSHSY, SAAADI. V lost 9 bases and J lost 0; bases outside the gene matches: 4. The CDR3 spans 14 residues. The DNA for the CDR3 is TGCGCCAGTAGGGGGACAGGGGTGAACACTGAAGCTTTCTTT. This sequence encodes CASRGTGVNTEAFF.

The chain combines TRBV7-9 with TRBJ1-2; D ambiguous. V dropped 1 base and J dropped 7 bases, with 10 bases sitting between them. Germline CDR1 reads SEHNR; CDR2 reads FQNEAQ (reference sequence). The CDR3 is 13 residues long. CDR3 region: CASSLGGLGGYTF. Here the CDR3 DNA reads TGTGCCAGCAGCTTAGGAGGGCTTGGTGGCTACACCTTC.

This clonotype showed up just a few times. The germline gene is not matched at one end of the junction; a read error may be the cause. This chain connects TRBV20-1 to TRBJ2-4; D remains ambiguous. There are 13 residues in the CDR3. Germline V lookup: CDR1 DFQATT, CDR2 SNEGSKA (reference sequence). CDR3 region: CSARELAKNIQYF. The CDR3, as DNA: TGCAGTGCCAGAGAGTTAGCCAAAAACATTCAGTACTTC.